These 31 T cell receptor beta chains share one sample of origin, sequenced in a study of CD8+CD57+ T cells in acquired aplastic anemia. Sequencing involved patients with CD8+CD57+ cell expansion previously shown by flow cytometry. CDR3 and TCR beta VDJ profiling relied on genomic DNA as the template. In TCRdb, the reads were re-called with MiXCR into one record per CDR3 protein. The table shows 50,000 to 65,000 distinct CDR3 sequences, with around 60% occurring only once. Sequencing was performed on sorted CD4+, CD8+, or CD8+CD57+ T cells (not recorded which) from PBMCs. Receptors were obtained from a human donor with aplastic anemia.

This clonotype was counted a few times. V is TRBV15 and J is TRBJ1-4; tentative D call: TRBD1 (6 bases). The germline V gene has CDR1 LNHNV and CDR2 YYDKDF (reference sequence). V was shortened by 1 base and J by 4 bases, with 13 bases between the two germline ends. The CDR3 totals 16 residues. The CDR3, as DNA: TGTGCCACCAGCAGAGCCCGGGACACTTTTAATGAAAAACTGTTTTTT. It specifies CATSRARDTFNEKLFF.

This clonotype is medium-sized (0.01 to 0.1%) within its sample. This rearrangement joins TRBV10-3 to TRBJ2-5, with 7 bases aligning to TRBD2. The CDR3 consists of 13 residues. Per the germline V gene, CDR1 is ENHRY and CDR2 is SYGVKD. V dropped 6 bases and J dropped 5; count of bases not matched to a gene: 6. The CDR3 bases are TGTGCCATCAGAGCTGAGGGAGGGGAGACCCAGTACTTC. Protein product: CAIRAEGGETQYF.

This clonotype was observed at least ten times. This chain connects TRBV4-3 to TRBJ1-5; D call uncertain. Trimming stripped 0 bases from V and 9 bases from J, with 15 bases between. The CDR3 has 15 residues. CDR1 and CDR2 from the germline V gene are LGHNA and YSLEER. This CDR3 reads CASSQDLGSGWPQHF. The CDR3 bases are TGCGCCAGCAGCCAAGACTTGGGCTCTGGCTGGCCCCAGCATTTT.

The DNA of the CDR3 is TGTGCCAGCAGCCTCATCGGACAGGGGAATTCACCCCTCCACTTT. Translated, it gives CASSLIGQGNSPLHF. The rearrangement joins TRBV14 to TRBJ1-6; 9 bases fit TRBD1. This CDR3 has 15 amino acids. Losses at the gene ends were 4 bases for V and 7 bases for J; bases not matched to a gene: 5. From germline, CDR1 is SGHDN and CDR2 FVKESK.

This clonotype was counted only a few times. The V gene is TRBV4-3, the J gene TRBJ2-5, with 8 nucleotides matching TRBD2. This CDR3 has 15 residues. J gave up 2 bases and V 4 bases, and 6 bases lay outside the gene matches. The V gene's germline CDR1 is LGHNA and CDR2 YSLEER. The CDR3 is CASSLQLADQETQYF. CDR3 in DNA: TGCGCCAGCAGCCTACAACTAGCGGATCAAGAGACCCAGTACTTC.

This clonotype occurred many times. The chain links TRBV10-3 to TRBJ2-3; 8 nucleotides agree with TRBD2. From germline, CDR1 is ENHRY and CDR2 SYGVKD. The V and J ends lost 2 bases and 5 bases, in that order; junction bases with no gene match: 12. This CDR3 has 17 residues. CDR3 region: CAISEAGAGGEEDTQYF. CDR3 nucleotide sequence: TGTGCCATCAGTGAGGCCGGGGCGGGGGGCGAGGAAGATACGCAGTATTTT.

The V and J genes are TRBV20-1 and TRBJ1-1; D is perhaps TRBD1 (6 bases). Germline CDR1 reads DFQATT; CDR2 reads SNEGSKA (reference sequence). CDR3 length: 15 amino acids. V lost 1 base and J 9 bases, leaving 21 bases between the germline ends. This chain's CDR3 is CSARALSDRGTKAFF. Written as DNA, the CDR3 is TGCAGTGCTAGAGCACTTTCCGATCGGGGGACAAAAGCTTTCTTT.

The rearrangement links TRBV19 to TRBJ2-7; 7 bases match TRBD1. The CDR3 sequence is 15 residues long. Per the germline V gene, CDR1 is LNHDA and CDR2 is SQIVND (reference sequence). The V segment lost 3 bases and the J segment 2 bases; nucleotides outside the gene matches: 7. CDR3 in amino acids: CASSMAGTVPYEQYF. CDR3 coding DNA: TGTGCCAGTAGTATGGCCGGGACAGTACCCTACGAGCAGTACTTC.

The chain combines TRBV2 with TRBJ2-1; 12 bases are shared with TRBD2. V shed 6 bases and J 7 bases; nucleotides not matched to a gene: 7. The germline V gene encodes CDR1 SNHLY and CDR2 FYNNEI. The CDR3 covers 15 residues. The CDR3 DNA reads TGTGCCAGCAGCGCAGGACTAGCGGGGCTAAATGAGCAGTTCTTC. It encodes CASSAGLAGLNEQFF.

The gene calls are TRBV29-1 and TRBJ2-5, with 8 bases aligning to TRBD1. The germline CDR1 and CDR2 sequences are SQVTM and ANQGSEA. This CDR3 contains 12 residues. V shed 8 bases and J 4 bases; nucleotides not matched to a gene: 6. The CDR3 bases are TGCAGCACTCGTACAGGGGGAGAGACCCAGTACTTC. Protein sequence: CSTRTGGETQYF. Together with reference TRBV29-1 and TRBJ2-5, the CDR3 gives the full variable domain: SAVISQKPSRDICQRGTSLTIQCQVDSQVTMMFWYRQQPGQSLTLIATANQGSEATYESGFVIDKFPISRPNLTFSTLTVSNMSPEDSSIYLCSTRTGGETQYFGPGTRLLVL.

The chain is built from TRBV7-9 and TRBJ1-1; D is possibly TRBD1 (6 bases). V lost 6 bases and J 1 base, leaving 9 bases between the germline ends. Germline lookup yields CDR1 SEHNR and CDR2 FQNEAQ (reference sequence). The CDR3 covers 13 residues. The CDR3 nucleotides read TGTGCCAGCAGTCTGGACAGGAACACTGAAGCTTTCTTT. It yields the protein CASSLDRNTEAFF.

On this clonotype: This CDR3 is missing its conserved last phenylalanine or tryptophan, likely due to a read error. The J gene is TRBJ2-7, the V gene TRBV9; no firm D call. V lost 4 bases to trimming and J lost 0 bases, with 11 bases between them. The CDR3 runs 14 residues. Per germline, CDR1 SGDLS and CDR2 YYNGEE. This CDR3 is CASSMSLSSYEQYS. The CDR3 bases are TGTGCCAGCAGCATGAGTCTGAGCTCCTACGAGCAGTACTCC.

The chain couples TRBV9 to TRBJ2-3; 11 bases are shared with TRBD2. The CDR3 contains 15 residues. Looked up from germline, CDR1 is SGDLS and CDR2 is YYNGEE. V gave up 3 bases and J gave up 5 bases; unmatched junction bases: 5. DNA for the CDR3: TGTGCCAGCAGCGCCGGGACTAGCGGAATAGATACGCAGTATTTT. Its translation: CASSAGTSGIDTQYF.

This clonotype showed up many times. The gene calls are TRBV9 and TRBJ1-5; D is perhaps TRBD1 (6 bases). Germline values: CDR1 SGDLS, CDR2 YYNGEE. The ends were cut back, 6 bases at V and 7 bases at J, with 14 bases in the middle. This CDR3 is 13 amino acids long. CDR3 region: CASTITGRQPQHF. CDR3 nucleotides: TGTGCCAGCACCATAACAGGGAGACAGCCCCAGCATTTT.

This clonotype was seen once. The V and J genes are TRBV7-6 and TRBJ2-3; D not resolved. V was pared by 1 base and J by 6 bases, with 8 bases between. The CDR3 extends over 13 amino acids. The V gene's germline CDR1 is SGHVS and CDR2 FNYEAQ. CDR3 sequence: CASSLGRLDTQYF. In DNA, the CDR3 is TGTGCCAGCAGCTTAGGACGGTTGGATACGCAGTATTTT.

This clonotype has at least ten counts. The chain recombines TRBV27 with TRBJ1-2; a weak D match, TRBD1 (6 bases). The CDR3 totals 16 residues. The V gene lost 4 bases and the J gene lost 4 bases, with 19 bases spanning the gap. CDR1 and CDR2 from the germline V gene are MNHEY and SMNVEV (reference sequence). CDR3 nucleotide sequence: TGTGCCAGCAGTTCCCGGGGGGCAGGGCTAAGCTATGGCTACACCTTC. Amino acids: CASSSRGAGLSYGYTF.

This clonotype was picked up a small number of times. This may be a read error, as it is one base from a much larger clone. The chain couples TRBV4-3 to TRBJ2-1; D is possibly TRBD2 (7 bases). The V gene's germline CDR1 is LGHNA and CDR2 YSLEER. CDR3 length equals 16 residues. The DNA for the CDR3 is TGCGCCAGCAGCCAAGATTTAGGGGGGGCCTACACTGAGCAGTTCTTC. It codes for CASSQDLGGAYTEQFF.

The chain employs TRBV10-2 and TRBJ2-7; TRBD1 matches 9 bases. The V gene end was trimmed by 10 bases and the J gene end by 2 bases; junction bases not matched to a gene: 6. Germline assignment: CDR1 WSHSY and CDR2 SAAADI. There are 13 residues in the CDR3. Here the CDR3 reads CAITGQGTYEQYF. For the CDR3, the DNA is TGCGCCATCACTGGACAGGGGACCTACGAGCAGTACTTC.

This clonotype was counted ten times or more. This chain links TRBV4-3 with TRBJ1-5, with a possible D match to TRBD1 (6 bases). This CDR3 region has 13 residues. Germline loops: CDR1 LGHNA, CDR2 YSLEER. V was cut by 3 bases and J by 6 bases, with 9 bases left in between. CDR3 sequence (DNA): TGCGCCAGCAGCCATACAGGGACTCAGCCCCAGCATTTT. Translating gives CASSHTGTQPQHF.

The genes are TRBV20-1 and TRBJ2-7, with 12 bases identical to TRBD1. The germline CDR1 and CDR2 sequences are DFQATT and SNEGSKA (reference sequence). The CDR3 length is 14 residues. V shed 6 bases, J shed 2 bases, and the junction held 5 bases outside the gene matches. The CDR3 DNA follows: TGCAGTGCAGTGGGACAGGGGGCCACCTACGAGCAGTACTTC. Encoded protein: CSAVGQGATYEQYF.

This chain's CDR3 is CASSDQGYYEQYF. The CDR3 DNA follows: TGTGCCAGCAGTGACCAGGGCTACTACGAGCAGTACTTC. This chain uses TRBV25-1 with TRBJ2-7; tentative D call: TRBD1 (5 bases). This CDR3 region has 13 residues. V lost 3 bases, J lost 3 bases, and 9 bases lay in between. Looked up from germline, CDR1 is MGHDK and CDR2 is SYGVNS.

This clonotype was recorded many times. The rearrangement joins TRBV7-2 to TRBJ1-4, with no clear D. The germline V gene has CDR1 SGHTA and CDR2 FQGNSA. The CDR3 has 17 amino acids. Between the trimmed V and J ends, which lost 5 bases and 4 bases, there was a span of 20 bases. CDR3 residues: CASSPHGQQSSNEKLFF. The CDR3 DNA reads as TGTGCCAGCAGCCCCCACGGCCAACAGTCCAGTAATGAAAAACTGTTTTTT. The full variable domain, completed using reference TRBV7-2 and TRBJ1-4, is GAGVSQSPSNKVTEKGKDVELRCDPISGHTALYWYRQSLGQGLEFLIYFQGNSAPDKSGLPSDRFSAERTGGSVSTLTIQRTQQEDSAVYLCASSPHGQQSSNEKLFFGSGTQLSVL.

By share of the sample, this clonotype is medium-sized. V gene TRBV2 combines with J gene TRBJ1-1; D ambiguous. This CDR3 is 15 amino acids long. CDR1 and CDR2 from the germline V gene are SNHLY and FYNNEI. The V end was cut by 4 bases, the J end by 0 bases, with 12 bases between. CDR3 sequence reads: CASSGGEGMNTEAFF. Here the CDR3 DNA reads TGTGCCAGCAGTGGAGGCGAGGGTATGAACACTGAAGCTTTCTTT.

The V and J genes are TRBV7-3 and TRBJ2-3, with 7 bases aligning to TRBD2. Germline lookup yields CDR1 SGHTA and CDR2 FQGTGA. The CDR3 is made up of 17 amino acids. V was clipped by 4 bases and J by 11 bases; unmatched bases: 21. CDR3 in amino acids: CASSSTPGDYSYNEQYF. The CDR3 nucleotides read TGTGCCAGCAGCTCTACCCCGGGGGACTACTCCTACAATGAGCAGTATTTT. Based on the CDR3 plus reference TRBV7-3 and TRBJ2-3, the full variable domain is GAGVSQTPSNKVTEKGKYVELRCDPISGHTALYWYRQSLGQGPEFLIYFQGTGAADDSGLPNDRFFAVRPEGSVSTLKIQRTERGDSAVYLCASSSTPGDYSYNEQYFGPGTRLTVL.

This clonotype occurred many times. V usage is TRBV6-1 and J usage is TRBJ1-4; 12 bases map to TRBD1. Germline values: CDR1 MNHNS, CDR2 SASEGT. V gave up 5 bases and J gave up 5 bases; unmatched junction bases: 6. The CDR3 is 16 amino acids. CDR3 protein: CASSPHGTGGNEKLFF. The DNA of the CDR3 is TGTGCCAGCAGTCCACACGGGACAGGGGGCAATGAAAAACTGTTTTTT.

The sample holds many counts of this clonotype. The chain uses TRBV30 and TRBJ2-6; the D is unclear. The CDR3 has 19 residues. Germline-derived CDR1 and CDR2 are GTSNPN and SVGIG (reference sequence). Trimming stripped 3 bases from V and 4 bases from J, with 25 bases between. DNA for the CDR3: TGTGCCTGGAGGGAAAAGGGTAGCAGGTCGGCGGTAGGGGCCAACGTCCTGACTTTC. Translated: CAWREKGSRSAVGANVLTF.

In nucleotides, the CDR3 is TGCAGTGCTAGAGGGGATAGCGGGGGGGACACCGGGGAGCTGTTTTTT. Its protein is CSARGDSGGDTGELFF. The V gene is TRBV20-1, the J gene TRBJ2-2, with 11 bases that match TRBD2. The V gene end was trimmed by 1 base and the J gene end by 3 bases; junction bases not matched to a gene: 4. Per germline, CDR1 DFQATT and CDR2 SNEGSKA (reference sequence). This CDR3 is 16 amino acids long.

The rearrangement joins TRBV7-2 to TRBJ1-2; TRBD1 agrees at 7 bases. The CDR3 sequence is 13 residues long. V shed 5 bases, J shed 10 bases, and the junction held 10 bases outside the gene matches. The germline V gene encodes CDR1 SGHTA and CDR2 FQGNSA. CDR3: CASSPRTGIDYTF. The CDR3 DNA reads TGTGCCAGCAGCCCGCGGACAGGTATCGACTACACCTTC.

As concerns this clonotype: A read error may produce the germline difference seen at one junction end. The rearrangement joins TRBV7-9 to TRBJ2-1; perhaps TRBD1 as D (5 bases). Germline V gives CDR1 SEHNR, CDR2 FQNEAQ (reference sequence). The CDR3 runs to 13 residues. The CDR3 nucleotides read TGTGCCAGCAGGCCCGACAGCTACAACGAGCAGTTCTTC. Protein: CASRPDSYNEQFF.

This clonotype was seen a handful of times. This sequence joins TRBV10-3 and TRBJ1-2, with D perhaps TRBD1 (5 bases). Looked up from germline, CDR1 is ENHRY and CDR2 is SYGVKD. CDR3 size: 13 residues. Trimming removed 10 bases from V and 1 base from J, with 13 bases in between. The chain's CDR3 is CATKQELNYGYTF. DNA for the CDR3: TGTGCCACCAAACAGGAGCTTAACTATGGCTACACCTTC.

The V and J genes are TRBV10-2 and TRBJ2-7; a weak D match, TRBD1 (6 bases). Germline V CDR1 and CDR2: WSHSY, SAAADI. V shed 6 bases and J shed 3 bases, with 18 bases lying between them. The CDR3 has 15 residues. CDR3 in DNA: TGCGCCAGCAGACCTGCTTACAGGGCCCACTACGAGCAGTACTTC. Translated, it gives CASRPAYRAHYEQYF.